These T cell receptor beta chains were read from a single sample in a study of shared clonotypes between healthy human individuals. Data came from immunoSEQ multiplex PCR; TCRdb stores just in-frame clones and leaves some out. The sample carries 2 million to 3 million clones, more than 90% recorded once. Sequences were obtained from naive CD4+ T cells sorted from blood. Receptors originate from a man between 18 and 29 years old in good health. Each CDR3 is given with its conserved first and last residue. A D gene is named only where the DNA matches it firmly. Expanded clones get a size class; other rows say once, few or many, or leave the size out.

D gene: .; clone size: .; V gene: TRBV5-1; J gene: TRBJ2-2; CDR3 protein: CASSRLGSTGELFF; CDR3 DNA: TGCGCCAGCAGCCGACTGGGATCCACCGGGGAGCTGTTTTTT
D gene: .; clone size: .; V gene: TRBV19; J gene: TRBJ1-5; CDR3 protein: CASSTERLGNQPQHF; CDR3 DNA: TGTGCCAGTAGTACGGAGAGGTTGGGCAATCAGCCCCAGCATTTT
D gene: TRBD1; clone size: once; V gene: TRBV7-2; J gene: TRBJ2-1; CDR3 protein: CASSRRDRAGNEQFF; CDR3 DNA: TGTGCCAGCAGCCGCCGGGACAGGGCGGGCAATGAGCAGTTCTTC
D gene: TRBD1; clone size: .; V gene: TRBV7-9; J gene: TRBJ1-6; CDR3 protein: CASSSQKTGTSVPLHF; CDR3 DNA: TGTGCCAGCAGCTCCCAAAAGACAGGGACTTCTGTCCCCCTCCACTTT
D gene: .; clone size: .; V gene: TRBV5-8; J gene: TRBJ1-2; CDR3 protein: CASNLDVFYGYTF; CDR3 DNA: TGTGCCAGCAATCTGGACGTATTCTATGGCTACACCTTC
D gene: TRBD1; clone size: .; V gene: TRBV18; J gene: TRBJ1-5; CDR3 protein: CASSQGQGSNQPQHF; CDR3 DNA: TGTGCCAGCTCACAGGGACAGGGGAGCAATCAGCCCCAGCATTTT
D gene: .; clone size: .; V gene: TRBV7-8; J gene: TRBJ2-1; CDR3 protein: CASSLGWTRATNEQFF; CDR3 DNA: TGTGCCAGCAGCTTAGGGTGGACTCGAGCCACCAATGAGCAGTTCTTC
D gene: TRBD2; clone size: .; V gene: TRBV5-6; J gene: TRBJ2-1; CDR3 protein: CASSLRGLHNEQFF; CDR3 DNA: TGTGCCAGCAGCTTGCGGGGACTACACAATGAGCAGTTCTTC
D gene: TRBD2; clone size: .; V gene: TRBV6-1; J gene: TRBJ2-1; CDR3 protein: CASSENGRGGRGNEQFF; CDR3 DNA: TGTGCCAGCAGTGAAAATGGGCGAGGAGGGAGGGGAAATGAGCAGTTCTTC
D gene: TRBD1; clone size: .; V gene: TRBV6-5; J gene: TRBJ1-2; CDR3 protein: CASSYTQGILYGYTF; CDR3 DNA: TGTGCCAGCAGTTACACACAGGGGATTCTCTATGGCTACACCTTC
D gene: TRBD1; clone size: .; V gene: TRBV2; J gene: TRBJ1-5; CDR3 protein: CASSGGQGALQPQHF; CDR3 DNA: TGTGCCAGCAGTGGCGGACAGGGGGCATTGCAGCCCCAGCATTTT
D gene: .; clone size: .; V gene: TRBV6-1; J gene: TRBJ1-5; CDR3 protein: CASSEVRPEQPQHF; CDR3 DNA: TGTGCCAGCAGTGAAGTTCGTCCGGAACAGCCCCAGCATTTT